This record covers a single T cell receptor (beta chain). The data stem from a study of human T cells and chemical hapten exposure. At the level of the study: Patch tests applied 0.01% DPC to the upper back and were scored after 6 days.

Individual cDNA molecules had unique molecular identifiers attached to them by the library. TCRdb reprocessed the RACE reads with MiXCR, giving one entry per CDR3 protein. The sample contains 300,000 to 450,000 distinct CDR3 sequences, more than 4.5% of which appear only once. The CDR3 totals 16 residues. Germline values: CDR1 MNHEY, CDR2 SVGAGI. V was pared by 4 bases and J by 6 bases, with 4 bases of the junction left unmatched. Regarding time point: pre-sensitization, week 0. Indicated treatment: therapeutic diphenylcyclopropenone sensitization with weekly scalp DPC. The sample was whole blood, taken in connection with sensitization to the hapten diphenylcyclopropenone (DPC). The receptor comes from a woman in her forties or fifties with alopecia areata. Some clones in this sample may be carry-over from other donors' samples. This chain connects TRBV6-5 to TRBJ1-6, with 12 bases that match TRBD1. CDR3 in DNA: TGTGCCAGCAGTTTGGGGACAGGGGGCGGTAATTCACCCCTCCACTTT. Translating it yields CASSLGTGGGNSPLHF.